This TCR beta chain was sequenced for a study of blood T cell repertoires in COVID-19. The wider study: The study drew acute and convalescent COVID-19 samples from the United States, Italy and Spain. T cells, B-cell-depleted T cells, or PBMCs supplied cDNA or gDNA.

Authors' processing steps: Estimates of nucleated cell counts were drawn from the amplification of reference gene primers. The protocol was immunoSEQ multiplex PCR, while the TCRdb copy is restricted to in-frame clones and leaves out a portion. V, J and clone size derive from that table, while D and trimming were established from the DNA sequence. Here the sample spans roughly 250,000 clones, 70% to 85% being singletons. Trimming took 2 bases from V and 7 from J; bases not matched to a gene: 14. From germline, CDR1 is SGHVS and CDR2 FQNEAQ. The length of the CDR3 is 16 residues. This chain uses TRBV7-8 with TRBJ2-7; 7 bases fit TRBD1. The clonotype originates from a woman of 80 years or more with acute or convalescent COVID-19. The sample consisted of peripheral blood. As DNA, the CDR3 is TGTGCCAGCAGCTTAACAGGCAGGACCCAGGGGGATGAGCAGTACTTC. It codes for CASSLTGRTQGDEQYF.